Listed below are T cell receptor beta chains from one sample, sequenced in a study of shared clonotypes between healthy human individuals. Method: immunoSEQ multiplex PCR; TCRdb's copy keeps in-frame clones and lacks some. The sample shows about 2 million clones, about 95% of them seen only once. The specimen sequenced was naive CD8+ T cells sorted from blood. Source of these receptors: a man aged 18 to 35 in good health. Both conserved end residues are part of each CDR3. D genes are given only for firm matches.

v_call	j_call	d_call	cdr3_aa	cdr3_nt
TRBV27	TRBJ2-5	TRBD2	CASTQVAGRETQYF	TGTGCCAGCACCCAAGTAGCGGGCAGGGAGACCCAGTACTTC
TRBV4-3	TRBJ1-4	TRBD1	CASSQDGVQGERGEKLFF	TGCGCCAGCAGCCAGGATGGCGTACAGGGGGAGAGAGGTGAAAAACTGTTTTTT
TRBV7-9	TRBJ2-7	TRBD1	CASTARTGDPGRMGNEQYF	TGTGCCAGCACCGCGAGGACAGGGGATCCGGGACGAATGGGCAACGAGCAGTACTTC
TRBV5-1	TRBJ1-2	.	CASSLADRDLDYGYTF	TGCGCCAGCAGCTTGGCCGACCGGGATTTAGACTATGGCTACACCTTC
TRBV6-1	TRBJ1-1	.	CASSEGQAFF	TGTGCCAGCAGTGAAGGACAAGCTTTCTTT
TRBV6-1	TRBJ2-2	TRBD2	CASSPDRLAGELFF	TGTGCCAGCAGCCCGGATAGACTAGCGGGGGAGCTGTTTTTT
TRBV27	TRBJ1-5	TRBD1	CASSLRGPDQPQHF	TGTGCCAGCAGTTTAAGGGGGCCTGATCAGCCCCAGCATTTT
TRBV11-2	TRBJ1-5	.	CASSLNPDSNQPQHF	TGTGCCAGCAGCCTTAACCCGGACAGCAATCAGCCCCAGCATTTT
TRBV6-6	TRBJ2-7	.	CASSGLGDEQYF	TGTGCCAGCAGTGGTCTTGGTGACGAGCAGTACTTC
TRBV10-2	TRBJ1-2	.	CASSEQGPSGYTF	TGCGCCAGCAGTGAGCAGGGGCCTTCTGGCTACACCTTC